These 18 T cell receptor beta chains share one sample of origin, sequenced in a study of a mutant IDH1 vaccine in newly diagnosed glioma. TCRdb's copy holds only in-frame clones and misses some; the assay was immunoSEQ multiplex PCR. The table lists 40,000 or so clones, approximately 91% of them singletons. The antigens for these receptors are not known. Time point: week 5, during vaccination. Every vaccination contained 300 ug of the mutant IDH1 20-mer peptide and was paired with topical imiquimod. The sample here was PBMCs, taken from a glioma patient whose treatment included an IDH1 peptide vaccine. The receptors come from a man in his fifties or sixties with glioma.

The chain joins TRBV4-1 to TRBJ2-3, with no clear D. This CDR3 has 14 residues. The germline V gene encodes CDR1 MGHRA and CDR2 YSYEKL. V shed 1 base and J shed 0 bases, with 5 bases lying between them. CDR3 sequence: CASSQGGSTDTQYF. The CDR3 coding sequence is TGCGCCAGCAGCCAAGGCGGCAGCACAGATACGCAGTATTTT.

The chain carries TRBV28 and TRBJ1-4; no firm D call. CDR3 length: 13 residues. Germline assignment: CDR1 MDHEN and CDR2 SYDVKM. Trimming removed 3 bases from V and 8 bases from J, with 10 bases in between. The CDR3 DNA sequence: TGTGCCAGCAGTTTGGACCTCAGGGAAAAACTGTTTTTT. Its translation: CASSLDLREKLFF.

V usage is TRBV14 and J usage is TRBJ2-1; D is undetermined. In germline, CDR1 is SGHDN, CDR2 FVKESK. This CDR3 contains 15 residues. Trimming shortened V by 1 base and J by 1 base, and 8 bases separated the two germline ends. In nucleotides, the CDR3 is TGTGCCAGCAGCCAAGGGCCTAGGTCCTACAATGAGCAGTTCTTC. It yields the protein CASSQGPRSYNEQFF.

This clone came up once. The chain joins TRBV5-1 to TRBJ2-7; 8 bases are shared with TRBD1. The CDR3 has 14 amino acids. The trim removed 4 bases at V and 4 bases at J, leaving 7 bases unmatched. Germline V CDR1 and CDR2: SGHRS, YFSETQ. Here the CDR3 DNA reads TGCGCCAGCAGCCTAAGCCGGACAGGGTACGAGCAGTACTTC. Encoded protein: CASSLSRTGYEQYF.

The V call is TRBV30, the J call TRBJ2-2; D may be TRBD2 (7 bases). Germline V gene lookup returns CDR1 GTSNPN and CDR2 SVGIG (reference sequence). The CDR3 length is 14 residues. V dropped 3 bases and J dropped 5 bases, with 13 bases sitting between them. CDR3 in DNA: TGTGCCTGGAGGACAAGGGGGGGGACCGGGGAGCTGTTTTTT. It specifies CAWRTRGGTGELFF.

V is TRBV9 and J is TRBJ2-2; 10 nucleotides line up with TRBD2. V lost 2 bases to trimming and J lost 4 bases; unmatched junction nucleotides: 8. Germline V gene lookup returns CDR1 SGDLS and CDR2 YYNGEE. The CDR3 sequence is 17 residues long. The CDR3 coding sequence is TGTGCCAGCAGCGTCGCAGCGGGAGGGCCGCGCACCGGGGAGCTGTTTTTT. Translation: CASSVAAGGPRTGELFF.

The chain couples TRBV6-5 to TRBJ2-3, with a possible D match to TRBD2 (5 bases). The germline CDR1 and CDR2 sequences are MNHEY and SVGAGI. The CDR3 loop spans 15 amino acids. Trimming shortened V by 0 bases and J by 3 bases, and 10 bases separated the two germline ends. Written as DNA, the CDR3 is TGTGCCAGCAGTTACTCGGGAGCCAAGACAGATACGCAGTATTTT. Residues: CASSYSGAKTDTQYF.

The chain recombines TRBV2 with TRBJ2-7; D possibly corresponds to TRBD1 (5 bases). CDR1 is SNHLY and CDR2 is FYNNEI in the germline V gene. CDR3 length: 14 residues. The germline V and J ends were trimmed by 3 bases and 1 base, with 10 bases remaining between them. As DNA, the CDR3 is TGTGCCAGCAGTGAGACAGCCTTTTCCTACGAGCAGTACTTC. Its translation is CASSETAFSYEQYF.

The gene calls are TRBV27 and TRBJ2-5, with D hard to call. CDR1 and CDR2 from the germline V gene are MNHEY and SMNVEV (reference sequence). Between the trimmed V and J ends, which lost 2 bases and 4 bases, there was a span of 11 bases. CDR3 size: 14 residues. Here the CDR3 DNA reads TGTGCCAGCAGTTTAGCAGGTCACGGAGAGACCCAGTACTTC. Residues: CASSLAGHGETQYF.

This chain links TRBV29-1 with TRBJ2-7; TRBD1 agrees at 7 bases. The junction had 6 bases not matched to a gene; V was cut back by 3 bases and J by 7 bases. This CDR3 is 12 amino acids long. CDR1 and CDR2 from the germline V gene are SQVTM and ANQGSEA. The CDR3: CSVETGTREQYF. DNA of the CDR3: TGCAGCGTTGAGACAGGGACACGGGAGCAGTACTTC.

V is TRBV28 and J is TRBJ1-6; the D gene is possibly TRBD1 (5 bases). V was cut by 2 bases and J by 1 base, with 18 bases left in between. CDR1 is MDHEN, CDR2 SYDVKM, per germline. The length of the CDR3 is 19 residues. The DNA for the CDR3 is TGTGCCAGCAGTTTAAGACAGCTCTACTCCCTTTCCTATAATTCACCCCTCCACTTT. The encoded protein is CASSLRQLYSLSYNSPLHF.

The V and J genes are TRBV20-1 and TRBJ1-1; D not certain. V dropped 3 bases and J dropped 1 base, with 3 bases sitting between them. The germline V gene encodes CDR1 DFQATT and CDR2 SNEGSKA (reference sequence). This CDR3 region has 11 residues. The CDR3 loop reads CSASGNTEAFF. For the CDR3, the DNA is TGCAGTGCTAGCGGGAACACTGAAGCTTTCTTT.

The chain has TRBV7-2 and TRBJ2-1, with TRBD1 identical over 8 bases. The CDR3 is made up of 14 amino acids. Germline CDR1 reads SGHTA; CDR2 reads FQGNSA. The V gene end was trimmed by 8 bases and the J gene end by 3 bases; junction bases not matched to a gene: 6. The CDR3 DNA sequence: TGTGCCAGCGGAAAGACAGGGGTCTACAATGAGCAGTTCTTC. It specifies CASGKTGVYNEQFF. Drawing the rest from reference TRBV7-2 and TRBJ2-1, the complete variable domain is GAGVSQSPSNKVTEKGKDVELRCDPISGHTALYWYRQSLGQGLEFLIYFQGNSAPDKSGLPSDRFSAERTGGSVSTLTIQRTQQEDSAVYLCASGKTGVYNEQFFGPGTRLTVL.

The rearrangement links TRBV5-4 to TRBJ2-5; possibly TRBD2 for D (6 bases). The V and J ends lost 4 bases and 2 bases respectively, with 12 bases between them. The CDR3 runs to 14 residues. Germline CDR1 reads SGHNT; CDR2 reads YYREEE (reference sequence). The CDR3 DNA follows: TGTGCCAGCAGCCCGGTTCGGGGGCAAGAGACCCAGTACTTC. Residues: CASSPVRGQETQYF. The full variable domain, its missing parts supplied by reference TRBV5-4 and TRBJ2-5, is ETGVTQSPTHLIKTRGQQVTLRCSSQSGHNTVSWYQQALGQGPQFIFQYYREEENGRGNFPPRFSGLQFPNYSSELNVNALELDDSALYLCASSPVRGQETQYFGPGTRLLVL.

The chain couples TRBV6-1 to TRBJ2-5; 11 nucleotides line up with TRBD2. Germline V gene data show CDR1 as MNHNS and CDR2 as SASEGT. This CDR3 comprises 15 residues. V shed 4 bases and J 4 bases; nucleotides not matched to a gene: 5. The CDR3 DNA follows: TGTGCCAGCAGTGCGTCACTAGCGGGAGCAGAGACCCAGTACTTC. Translation gives CASSASLAGAETQYF.

This clone has only one observation. The chain combines TRBV15 with TRBJ1-2, with 9 bases identical to TRBD1. The germline CDR1 and CDR2 sequences are LNHNV and YYDKDF (reference sequence). CDR3 length: 16 residues. V gave up 1 base and J gave up 4 bases; unmatched junction bases: 7. CDR3 loop: CATSRGTGVRIYGYTF. The CDR3 nucleotides are TGTGCCACCAGCAGAGGGACAGGGGTCCGGATCTATGGCTACACCTTC.

The J gene is TRBJ2-1, the V gene TRBV4-1; D is uncertain. This CDR3 has 13 residues. The germline V gene has CDR1 MGHRA and CDR2 YSYEKL. Trimming removed 1 base at V and 8 bases at J, with 9 bases between. The CDR3 sequence is CASSQVESDEQFF. DNA for the CDR3: TGCGCCAGCAGCCAAGTAGAGTCGGATGAGCAGTTCTTC.

The rearrangement uses TRBV7-8 and TRBJ1-2; D is ambiguous. Trimming removed 5 bases at V and 8 bases at J, with 18 bases between. The CDR3 contains 14 residues. Germline loops: CDR1 SGHVS, CDR2 FQNEAQ. The CDR3 region is CASSPTPSGTGYTF. The CDR3 DNA reads as TGTGCCAGCAGCCCAACACCTTCGGGAACCGGCTACACCTTC. Together with reference TRBV7-8 and TRBJ1-2, the CDR3 gives the full variable domain: GAGVSQSPRYKVAKRGQDVALRCDPISGHVSLFWYQQALGQGPEFLTYFQNEAQLDKSGLPSDRFFAERPEGSVSTLKIQRTQQEDSAVYLCASSPTPSGTGYTFGSGTRLTVV.